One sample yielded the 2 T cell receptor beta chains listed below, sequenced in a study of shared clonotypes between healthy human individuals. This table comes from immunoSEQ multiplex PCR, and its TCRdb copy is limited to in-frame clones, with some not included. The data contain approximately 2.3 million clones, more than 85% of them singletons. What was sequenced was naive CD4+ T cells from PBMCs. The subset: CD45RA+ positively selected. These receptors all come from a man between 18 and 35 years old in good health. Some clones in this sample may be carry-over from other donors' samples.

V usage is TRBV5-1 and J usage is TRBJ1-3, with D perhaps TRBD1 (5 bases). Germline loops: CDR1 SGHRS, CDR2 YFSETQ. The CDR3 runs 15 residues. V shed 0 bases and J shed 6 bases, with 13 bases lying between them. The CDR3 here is CASSLAGRVENTIYF. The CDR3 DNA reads TGCGCCAGCAGCTTGGCGGGCAGGGTAGAAAACACCATATATTTT.

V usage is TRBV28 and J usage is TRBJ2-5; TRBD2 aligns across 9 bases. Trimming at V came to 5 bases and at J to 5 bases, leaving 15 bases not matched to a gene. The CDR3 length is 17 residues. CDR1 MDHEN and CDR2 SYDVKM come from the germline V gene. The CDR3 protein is CASSPPESGRIRETQYF. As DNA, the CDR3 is TGTGCCAGCAGTCCCCCAGAAAGCGGGAGGATTCGGGAGACCCAGTACTTC.